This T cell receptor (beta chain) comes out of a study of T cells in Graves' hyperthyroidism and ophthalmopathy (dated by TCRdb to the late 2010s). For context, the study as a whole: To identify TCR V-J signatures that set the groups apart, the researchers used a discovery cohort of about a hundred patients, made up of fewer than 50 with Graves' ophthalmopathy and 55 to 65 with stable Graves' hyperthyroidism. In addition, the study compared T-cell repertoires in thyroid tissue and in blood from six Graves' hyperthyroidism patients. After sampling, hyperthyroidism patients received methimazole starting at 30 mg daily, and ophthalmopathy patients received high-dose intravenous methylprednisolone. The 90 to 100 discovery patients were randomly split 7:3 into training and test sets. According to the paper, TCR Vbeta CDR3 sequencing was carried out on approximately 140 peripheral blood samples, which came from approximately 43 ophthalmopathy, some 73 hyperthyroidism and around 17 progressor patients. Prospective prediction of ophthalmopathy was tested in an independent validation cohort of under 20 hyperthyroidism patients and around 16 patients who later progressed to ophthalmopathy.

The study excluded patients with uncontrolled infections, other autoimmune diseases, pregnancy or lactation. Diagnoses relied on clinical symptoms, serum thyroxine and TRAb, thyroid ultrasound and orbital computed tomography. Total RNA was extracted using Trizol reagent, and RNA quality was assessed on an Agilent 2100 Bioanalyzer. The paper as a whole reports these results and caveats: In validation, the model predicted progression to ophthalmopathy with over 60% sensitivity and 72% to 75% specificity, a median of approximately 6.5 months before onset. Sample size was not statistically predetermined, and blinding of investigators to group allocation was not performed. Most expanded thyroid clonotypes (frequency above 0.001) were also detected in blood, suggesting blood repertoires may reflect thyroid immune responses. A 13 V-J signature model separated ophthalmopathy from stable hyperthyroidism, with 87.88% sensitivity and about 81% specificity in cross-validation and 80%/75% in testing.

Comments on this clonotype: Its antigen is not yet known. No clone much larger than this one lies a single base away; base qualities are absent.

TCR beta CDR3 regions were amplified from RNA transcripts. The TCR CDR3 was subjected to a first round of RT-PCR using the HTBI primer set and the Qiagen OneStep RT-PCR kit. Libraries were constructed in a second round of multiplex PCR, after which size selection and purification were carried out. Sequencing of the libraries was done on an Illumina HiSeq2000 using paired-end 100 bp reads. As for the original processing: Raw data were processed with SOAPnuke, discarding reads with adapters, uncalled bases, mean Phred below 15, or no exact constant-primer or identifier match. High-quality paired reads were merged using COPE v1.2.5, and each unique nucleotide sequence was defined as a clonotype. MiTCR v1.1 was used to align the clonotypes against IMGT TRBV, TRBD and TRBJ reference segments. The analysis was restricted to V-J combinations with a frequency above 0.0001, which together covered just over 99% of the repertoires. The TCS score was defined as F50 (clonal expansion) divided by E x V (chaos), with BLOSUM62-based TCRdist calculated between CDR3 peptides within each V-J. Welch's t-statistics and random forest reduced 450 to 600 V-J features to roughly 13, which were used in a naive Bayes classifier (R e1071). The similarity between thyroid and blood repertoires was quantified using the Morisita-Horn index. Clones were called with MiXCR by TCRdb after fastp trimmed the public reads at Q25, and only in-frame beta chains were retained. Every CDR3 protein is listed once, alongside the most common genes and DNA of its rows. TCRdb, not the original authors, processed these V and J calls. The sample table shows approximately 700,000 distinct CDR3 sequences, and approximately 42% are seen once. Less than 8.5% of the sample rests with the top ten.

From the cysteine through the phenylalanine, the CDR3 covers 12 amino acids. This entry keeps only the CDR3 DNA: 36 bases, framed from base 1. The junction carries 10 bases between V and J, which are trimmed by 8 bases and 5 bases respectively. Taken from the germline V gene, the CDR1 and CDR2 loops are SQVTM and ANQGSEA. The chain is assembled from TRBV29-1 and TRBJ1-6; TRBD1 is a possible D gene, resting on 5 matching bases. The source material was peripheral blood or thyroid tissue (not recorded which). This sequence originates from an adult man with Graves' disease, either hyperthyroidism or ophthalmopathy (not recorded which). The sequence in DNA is TGCAGCTTGATGGGGGATAATTCACCCCTCCACTTT. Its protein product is CSLMGDNSPLHF. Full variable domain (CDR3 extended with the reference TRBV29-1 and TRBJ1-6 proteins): SAVISQKPSRDICQRGTSLTIQCQVDSQVTMMFWYRQQPGQSLTLIATANQGSEATYESGFVIDKFPISRPNLTFSTLTVSNMSPEDSSIYLCSLMGDNSPLHFGNGTRLTVT.